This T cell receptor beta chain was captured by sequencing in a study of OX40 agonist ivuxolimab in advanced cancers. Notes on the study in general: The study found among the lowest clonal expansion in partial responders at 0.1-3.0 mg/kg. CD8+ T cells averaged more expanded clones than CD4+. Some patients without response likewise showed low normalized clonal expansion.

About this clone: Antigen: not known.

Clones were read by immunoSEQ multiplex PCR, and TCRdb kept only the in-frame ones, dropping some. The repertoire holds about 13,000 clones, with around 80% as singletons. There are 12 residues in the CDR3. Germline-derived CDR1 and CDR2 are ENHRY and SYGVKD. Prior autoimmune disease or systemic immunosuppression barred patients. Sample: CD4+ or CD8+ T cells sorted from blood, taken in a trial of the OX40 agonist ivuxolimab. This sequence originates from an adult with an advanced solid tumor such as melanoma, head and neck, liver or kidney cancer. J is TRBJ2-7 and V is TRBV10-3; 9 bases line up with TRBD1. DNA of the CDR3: TGTGCAACACAGGGGGCGCCGAGCGAGCAGTACTTC. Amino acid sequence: CATQGAPSEQYF.